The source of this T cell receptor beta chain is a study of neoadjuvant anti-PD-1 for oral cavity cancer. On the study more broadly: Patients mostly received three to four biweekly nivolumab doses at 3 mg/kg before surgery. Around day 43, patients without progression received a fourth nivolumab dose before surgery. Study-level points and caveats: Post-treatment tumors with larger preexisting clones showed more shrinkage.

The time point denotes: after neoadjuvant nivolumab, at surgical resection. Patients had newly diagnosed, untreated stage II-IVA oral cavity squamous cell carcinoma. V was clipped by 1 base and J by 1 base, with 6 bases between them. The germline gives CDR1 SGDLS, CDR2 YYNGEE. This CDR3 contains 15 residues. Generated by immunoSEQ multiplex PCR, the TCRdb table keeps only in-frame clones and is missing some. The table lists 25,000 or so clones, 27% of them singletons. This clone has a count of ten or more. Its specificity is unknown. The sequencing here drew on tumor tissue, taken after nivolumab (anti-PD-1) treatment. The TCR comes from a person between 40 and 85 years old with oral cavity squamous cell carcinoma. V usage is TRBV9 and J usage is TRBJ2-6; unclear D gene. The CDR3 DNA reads TGTGCCAGCAGCGTAAAGTCTTCTGGGGCCAACGTCCTGACTTTC. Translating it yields CASSVKSSGANVLTF. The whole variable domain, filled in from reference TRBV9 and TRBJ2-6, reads DSGVTQTPKHLITATGQRVTLRCSPRSGDLSVYWYQQSLDQGLQFLIQYYNGEERAKGNILERFSAQQFPDLHSELNLSSLELGDSALYFCASSVKSSGANVLTFGAGSRLTVL.